This T cell receptor (beta chain) is drawn from a study of cytomegalovirus exposure and HLA in healthy donors. The PCR made use of 60 Vbeta and 13 Jbeta primers. Assay used: immunoSEQ multiplex PCR; TCRdb lists only in-frame clones, some missing. The top ten clones hold roughly 1.9% of a sample with about 150,000 clones, roughly 10% of them seen once. Trimming cost V 2 bases and J 9 bases; bases outside gene matches: 13. The CDR3 contains 16 residues. The germline CDR1 and CDR2 sequences are SEHNR and FQNEAQ (reference sequence). Each donor's status was that of a healthy bone marrow donor. The TCR sequence derives from a male donor in good health and CMV-seronegative. Sequencing input: PBMCs. The V gene is TRBV7-9, the J gene TRBJ2-1, with TRBD2 matching over 7 bases. The CDR3 sequence: CASSLRSGLGPPEQFF. CDR3 coding DNA: TGTGCCAGCAGCTTAAGGTCAGGACTAGGTCCACCTGAGCAGTTCTTC.